This TCR beta chain was documented in a study of blood T cell repertoires in COVID-19. Looking at the study overall: COVID-19 samples from acute and convalescent phases originated in the United States, Italy and Spain.

Cohort assignment relied on participant-reported clinical history. Two negative PCRs, clearance, or symptom resolution were required of recovered Cohort 3 donors. The germline V and J ends were trimmed by 6 bases and 0 bases, with 26 bases remaining between them. In germline, CDR1 is MDHEN, CDR2 SYDVKM. The CDR3 runs to 19 residues. TCRdb's table, derived via immunoSEQ multiplex PCR, lists solely in-frame clones and lacks some. Altogether roughly 400,000 clones are present, approximately 87% being singletons, with the ten largest covering approximately 9.3%. The source of this sequence is a woman aged 45-60 years who had recovered from COVID-19. Specimen: PBMCs or T cells enriched from blood (not recorded which). This chain joins TRBV28 and TRBJ1-1, with D possibly TRBD1 on 5 matching bases. The CDR3 spells CASSRRWGRSSGMNTEAFF. CDR3 coding DNA: TGTGCCAGCAGCAGGCGTTGGGGCCGAAGTTCGGGTATGAACACTGAAGCTTTCTTT.